Following are 5 T cell receptor beta chains from one sample sequenced in a study of cytomegalovirus exposure and HLA in healthy donors. Amplification used 60 Vbeta primers and 13 Jbeta primers. Repertoires were generated with immunoSEQ multiplex PCR, while TCRdb's copy carries only in-frame clones and drops some. The data show 130,000 or so clones, with around nine tenths seen just once and roughly 5.2% held by the top ten. Sequencing input: PBMCs. The receptors here all came from a woman in her 30s in good health and CMV-seronegative.

The chain combines TRBV5-1 with TRBJ2-5, with D uncertain. The J call may be faulty, since TRBJ2-7 better matches the DNA end. Germline V gene data show CDR1 as SGHRS and CDR2 as YFSETQ. The CDR3 totals 12 residues. The CDR3 loop is CASSMGTHEQYF. The CDR3 DNA sequence: TGCGCCAGCAGCATGGGCACCCACGAGCAGTACTTC.

This chain joins TRBV10-3 and TRBJ1-2; TRBD1 aligns across 8 bases. V trimming: 7 bases; J trimming: 8 bases; junction bases outside the gene matches: 15. Per the germline V gene, CDR1 is ENHRY and CDR2 is SYGVKD. The CDR3 is 15 amino acids. The CDR3 sequence: CAITSWGRTGKGYTF. CDR3 nucleotide sequence: TGTGCCATCACCTCCTGGGGCCGGACAGGGAAAGGCTACACCTTC.

The chain uses TRBV28 and TRBJ2-2, with D maybe TRBD1 (5 bases). V was shortened by 5 bases and J by 8 bases, with 15 bases between the two germline ends. CDR1 and CDR2 from the germline V gene are MDHEN and SYDVKM. This CDR3 is built from 14 residues. DNA of the CDR3: TGTGCCAGCAGTGTTGGACAAACGGTGGGGGAGCTGTTTTTT. Residues: CASSVGQTVGELFF.

The J gene is TRBJ2-1, the V gene TRBV15; D is possibly TRBD1 (5 bases). CDR1 LNHNV and CDR2 YYDKDF come from the germline V gene (reference sequence). V lost 3 bases to trimming and J lost 7 bases, with 22 bases between them. The CDR3 totals 17 residues. The CDR3 is CATSRVWKRGALNEQFF. DNA for the CDR3: TGTGCCACCAGCAGGGTCTGGAAGCGTGGGGCCCTAAATGAGCAGTTCTTC.

This sequence joins TRBV5-1 and TRBJ1-2; 10 bases map to TRBD1. This CDR3 region has 19 residues. The trim removed 5 bases at V and 7 bases at J, leaving 23 bases unmatched. Looked up from germline, CDR1 is SGHRS and CDR2 is YFSETQ. CDR3 nucleotides: TGCGCCAGCAGATTACCCGGGACAGGGGTCTTGGTGGACCACTCTGGCTACACCTTC. It translates to CASRLPGTGVLVDHSGYTF. Filled out from reference TRBV5-1 and TRBJ1-2, the complete variable domain reads KAGVTQTPRYLIKTRGQQVTLSCSPISGHRSVSWYQQTPGQGLQFLFEYFSETQRNKGNFPGRFSGRQFSNSRSEMNVSTLELGDSALYLCASRLPGTGVLVDHSGYTFGSGTRLTVV.